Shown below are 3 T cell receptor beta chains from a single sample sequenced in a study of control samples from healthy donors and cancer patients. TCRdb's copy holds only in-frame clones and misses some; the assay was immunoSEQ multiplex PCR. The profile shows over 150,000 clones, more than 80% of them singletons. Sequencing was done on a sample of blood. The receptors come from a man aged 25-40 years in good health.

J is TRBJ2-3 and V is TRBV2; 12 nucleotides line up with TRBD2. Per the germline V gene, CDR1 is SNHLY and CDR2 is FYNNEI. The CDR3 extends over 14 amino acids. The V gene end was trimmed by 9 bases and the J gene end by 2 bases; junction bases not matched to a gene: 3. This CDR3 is CASLAGGSTDTQYF. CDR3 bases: TGTGCCAGTCTAGCGGGAGGGTCCACAGATACGCAGTATTTT.

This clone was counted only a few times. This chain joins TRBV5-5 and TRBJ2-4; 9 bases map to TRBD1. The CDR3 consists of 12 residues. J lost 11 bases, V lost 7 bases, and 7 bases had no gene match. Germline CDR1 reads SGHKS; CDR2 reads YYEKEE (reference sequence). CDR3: CASGTGKFLQYF. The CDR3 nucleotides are TGTGCCAGCGGGACAGGGAAATTCCTTCAGTACTTC.

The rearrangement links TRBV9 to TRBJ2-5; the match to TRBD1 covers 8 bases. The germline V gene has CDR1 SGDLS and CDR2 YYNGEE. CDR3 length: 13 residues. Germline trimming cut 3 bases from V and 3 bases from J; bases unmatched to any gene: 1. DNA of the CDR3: TGTGCCAGCAGCGGACAGGGGAAAGAGACCCAGTACTTC. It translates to CASSGQGKETQYF.